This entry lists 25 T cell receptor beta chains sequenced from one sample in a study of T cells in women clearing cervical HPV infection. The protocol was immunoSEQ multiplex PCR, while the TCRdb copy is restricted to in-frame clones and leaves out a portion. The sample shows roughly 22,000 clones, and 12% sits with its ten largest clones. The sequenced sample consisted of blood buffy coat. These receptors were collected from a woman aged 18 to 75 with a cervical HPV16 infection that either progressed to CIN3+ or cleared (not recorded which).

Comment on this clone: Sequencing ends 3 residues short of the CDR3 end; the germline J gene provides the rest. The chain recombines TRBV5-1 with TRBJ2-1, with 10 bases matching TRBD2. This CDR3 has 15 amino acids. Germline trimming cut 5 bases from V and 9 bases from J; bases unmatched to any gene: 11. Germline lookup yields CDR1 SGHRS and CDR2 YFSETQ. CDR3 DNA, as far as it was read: TGCGCCAGCAGGCTACTAGCGGGGAGAGCAGTTGAG. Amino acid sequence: CASRLLAGRAVE. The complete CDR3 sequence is CASRLLAGRAVEQFF.

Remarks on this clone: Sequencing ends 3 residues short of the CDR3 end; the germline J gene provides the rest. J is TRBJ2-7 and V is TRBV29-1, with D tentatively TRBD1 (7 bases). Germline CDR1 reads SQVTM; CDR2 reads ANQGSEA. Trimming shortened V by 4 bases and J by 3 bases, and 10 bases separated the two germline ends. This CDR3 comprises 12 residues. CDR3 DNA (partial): TGCAGCGTTGGCGGGGACAGCTACGAG. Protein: CSVGGDSYE. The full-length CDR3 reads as CSVGGDSYEQYF.

The CDR3 bases that were read are TGTGCCAGCAAAAGGGGGGAGACAGGGGGCTATGGC. Protein product: CASKRGETGGYG. The full CDR3 protein is CASKRGETGGYGYTF. The chain combines TRBV2 with TRBJ1-2; 9 bases are shared with TRBD1. Read coverage stops 3 residues before the CDR3 terminus; the germline J gene supplies the remainder. The CDR3 is made up of 15 amino acids. V gave up 7 bases and J gave up 4 bases; unmatched junction bases: 10. The germline CDR1 and CDR2 sequences are SNHLY and FYNNEI.

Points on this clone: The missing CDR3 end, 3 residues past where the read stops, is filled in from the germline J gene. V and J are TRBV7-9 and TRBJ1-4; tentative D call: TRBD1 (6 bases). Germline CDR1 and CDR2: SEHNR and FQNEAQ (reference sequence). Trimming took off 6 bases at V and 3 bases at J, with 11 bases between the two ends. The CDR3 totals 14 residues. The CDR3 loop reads CASSLQGPNEKLFF. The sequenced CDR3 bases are TGTGCCAGCAGTCTACAGGGACCTAATGAAAAA.

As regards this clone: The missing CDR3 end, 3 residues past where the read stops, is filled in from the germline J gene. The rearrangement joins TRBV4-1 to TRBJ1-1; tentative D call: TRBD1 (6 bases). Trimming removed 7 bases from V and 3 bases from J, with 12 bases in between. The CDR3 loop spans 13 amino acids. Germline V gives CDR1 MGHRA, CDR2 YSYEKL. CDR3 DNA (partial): TGCGCCAGCACTACAGGGCCATACACTGAA. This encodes CASTTGPYTE. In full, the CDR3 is CASTTGPYTEAFF.

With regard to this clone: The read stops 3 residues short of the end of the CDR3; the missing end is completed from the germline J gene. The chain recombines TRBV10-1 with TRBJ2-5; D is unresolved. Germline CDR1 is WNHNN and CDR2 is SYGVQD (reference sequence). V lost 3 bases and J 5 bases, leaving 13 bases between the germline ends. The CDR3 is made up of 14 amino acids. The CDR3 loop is CASSETGSGETQYF. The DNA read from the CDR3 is TGCGCCAGCAGTGAAACCGGCTCCGGGGAGACC.

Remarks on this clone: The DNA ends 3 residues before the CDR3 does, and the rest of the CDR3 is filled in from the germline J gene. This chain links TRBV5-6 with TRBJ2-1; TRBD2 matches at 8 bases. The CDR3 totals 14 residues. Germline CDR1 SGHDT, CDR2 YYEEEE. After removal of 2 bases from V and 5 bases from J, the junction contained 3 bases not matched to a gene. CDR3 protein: CASSFGTRHNEQFF. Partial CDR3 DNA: TGTGCCAGCAGCTTCGGGACTAGGCACAATGAG.

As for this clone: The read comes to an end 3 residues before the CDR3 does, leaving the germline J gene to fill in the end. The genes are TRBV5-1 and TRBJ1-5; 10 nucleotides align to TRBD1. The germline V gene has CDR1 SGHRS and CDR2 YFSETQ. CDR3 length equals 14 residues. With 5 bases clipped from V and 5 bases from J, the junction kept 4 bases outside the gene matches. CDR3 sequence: CASSNGQGDQPQHF. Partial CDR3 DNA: TGCGCCAGCAGTAACGGACAGGGGGATCAGCCC.

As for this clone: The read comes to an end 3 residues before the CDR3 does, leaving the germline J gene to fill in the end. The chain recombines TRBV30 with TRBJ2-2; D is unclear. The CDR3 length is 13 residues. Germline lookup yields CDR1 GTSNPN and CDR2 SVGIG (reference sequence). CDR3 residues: CAWNTPGGSPLFF. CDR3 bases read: TGTGCCTGGAATACGCCGGGTGGGTCACCG.

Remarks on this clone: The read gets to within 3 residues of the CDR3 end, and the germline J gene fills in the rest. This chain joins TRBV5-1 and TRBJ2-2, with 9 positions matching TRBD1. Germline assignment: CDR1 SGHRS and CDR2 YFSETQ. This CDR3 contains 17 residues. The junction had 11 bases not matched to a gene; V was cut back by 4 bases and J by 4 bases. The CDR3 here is CASSPGTGYVRTGELFF. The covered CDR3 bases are TGCGCCAGCAGCCCAGGGACAGGGTACGTGCGCACCGGGGAG.

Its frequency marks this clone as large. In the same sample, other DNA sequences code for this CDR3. The sequenced part of the CDR3 DNA is TGTGCCAGTAGTATCTCGCTTGGGCAGGGGATGAACATT. It codes for CASSISLGQGMNI. The whole CDR3 protein reads CASSISLGQGMNIQYF. The chain combines TRBV19 with TRBJ2-4; weak D call: TRBD1 (6 bases). The read ends 3 residues shy of where the CDR3 ends; the end is completed using the germline J gene. The germline CDR1 and CDR2 sequences are LNHDA and SQIVND (reference sequence). CDR3 length: 16 amino acids. The V gene lost 3 bases and the J gene lost 7 bases, with 19 bases spanning the gap.

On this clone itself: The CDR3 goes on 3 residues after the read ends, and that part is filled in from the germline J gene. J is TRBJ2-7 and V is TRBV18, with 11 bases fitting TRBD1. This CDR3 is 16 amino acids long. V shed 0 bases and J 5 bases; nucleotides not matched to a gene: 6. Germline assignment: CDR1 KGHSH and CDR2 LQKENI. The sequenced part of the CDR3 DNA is TGTGCCAGCTCACCACCCGTAGGGACAGGGGGTAACGAG. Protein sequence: CASSPPVGTGGNE. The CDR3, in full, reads CASSPPVGTGGNEQYF.

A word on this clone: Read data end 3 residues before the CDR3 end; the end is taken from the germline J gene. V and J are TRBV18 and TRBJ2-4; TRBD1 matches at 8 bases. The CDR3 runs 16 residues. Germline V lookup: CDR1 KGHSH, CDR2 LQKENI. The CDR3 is CASSPPVDRGRSGQYF. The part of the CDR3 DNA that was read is TGTGCCAGCTCACCACCCGTAGACAGGGGAAGAAGTGGT.

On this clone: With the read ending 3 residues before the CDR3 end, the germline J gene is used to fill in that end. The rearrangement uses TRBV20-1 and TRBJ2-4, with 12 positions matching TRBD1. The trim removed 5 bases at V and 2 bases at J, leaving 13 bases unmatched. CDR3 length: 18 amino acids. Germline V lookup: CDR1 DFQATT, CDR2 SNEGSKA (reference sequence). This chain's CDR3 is CSAQRPGTGGESKNIQYF. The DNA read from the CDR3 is TGCAGTGCTCAACGTCCCGGGACAGGGGGCGAATCCAAAAACATT.

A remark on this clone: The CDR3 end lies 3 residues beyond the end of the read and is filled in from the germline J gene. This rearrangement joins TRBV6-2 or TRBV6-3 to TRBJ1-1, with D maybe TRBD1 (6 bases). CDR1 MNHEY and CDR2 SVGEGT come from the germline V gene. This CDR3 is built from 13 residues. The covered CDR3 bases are TGTGCCAGCAGTTCATCGACAGGACGTCCA. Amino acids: CASSSSTGRP. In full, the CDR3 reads CASSSSTGRPAFF.

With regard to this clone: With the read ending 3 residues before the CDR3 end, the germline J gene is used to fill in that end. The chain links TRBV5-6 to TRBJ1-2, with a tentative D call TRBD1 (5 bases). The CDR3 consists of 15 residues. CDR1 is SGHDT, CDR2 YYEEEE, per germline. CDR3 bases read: TGTGCCAGCAGTTCTAGCGGGGGAAGCACAGATACC. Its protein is CASSSSGGSTDT. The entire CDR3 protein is CASSSSGGSTDTYTF.

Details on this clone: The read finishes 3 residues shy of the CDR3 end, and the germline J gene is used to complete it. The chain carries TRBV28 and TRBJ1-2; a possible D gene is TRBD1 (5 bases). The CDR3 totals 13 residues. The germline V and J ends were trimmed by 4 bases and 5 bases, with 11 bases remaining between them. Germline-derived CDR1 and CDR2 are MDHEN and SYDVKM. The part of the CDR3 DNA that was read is TGTGCCAGCAGTTCCGGACAAGTATATGGC. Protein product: CASSSGQVYG. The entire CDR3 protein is CASSSGQVYGYTF.

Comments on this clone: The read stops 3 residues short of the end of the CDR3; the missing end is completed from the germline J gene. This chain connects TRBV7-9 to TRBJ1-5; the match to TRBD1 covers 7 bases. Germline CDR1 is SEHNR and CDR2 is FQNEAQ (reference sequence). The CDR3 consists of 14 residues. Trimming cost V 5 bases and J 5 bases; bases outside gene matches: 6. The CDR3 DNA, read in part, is TGTGCCAGCAGCCCCGGGACAGAGCATCAGCCC. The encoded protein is CASSPGTEHQP. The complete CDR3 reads CASSPGTEHQPQHF.

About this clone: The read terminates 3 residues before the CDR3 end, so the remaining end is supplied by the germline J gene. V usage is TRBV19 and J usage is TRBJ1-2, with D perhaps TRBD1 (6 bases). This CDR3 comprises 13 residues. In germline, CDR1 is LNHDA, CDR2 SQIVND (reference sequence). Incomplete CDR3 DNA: TGTGCCAGTAGTTCCTCCAGGGGTCGAGGC. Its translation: CASSSSRGRG. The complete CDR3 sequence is CASSSSRGRGYTF.

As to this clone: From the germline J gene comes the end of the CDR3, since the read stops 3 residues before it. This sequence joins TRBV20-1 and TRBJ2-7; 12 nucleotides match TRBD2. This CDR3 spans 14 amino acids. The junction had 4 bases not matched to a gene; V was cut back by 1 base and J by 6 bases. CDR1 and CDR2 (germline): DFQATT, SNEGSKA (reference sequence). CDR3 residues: CSARGGLAGGEQYF. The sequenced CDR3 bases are TGCAGTGCTAGAGGGGGACTAGCGGGCGGCGAG.

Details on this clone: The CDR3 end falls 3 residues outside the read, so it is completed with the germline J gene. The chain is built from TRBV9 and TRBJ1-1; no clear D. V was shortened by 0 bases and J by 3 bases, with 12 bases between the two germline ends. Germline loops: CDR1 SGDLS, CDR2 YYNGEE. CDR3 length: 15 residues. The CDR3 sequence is CASSVDLGRDTEAFF. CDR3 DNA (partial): TGTGCCAGCAGCGTAGATCTGGGTAGGGACACTGAA.

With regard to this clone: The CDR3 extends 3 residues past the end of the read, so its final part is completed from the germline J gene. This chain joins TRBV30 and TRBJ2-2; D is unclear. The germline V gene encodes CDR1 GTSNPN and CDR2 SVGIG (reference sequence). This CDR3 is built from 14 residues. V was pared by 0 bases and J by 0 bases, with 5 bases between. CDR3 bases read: TGTGCCTGGAGTGTATTCTCGAACACCGGGGAG. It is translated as CAWSVFSNTGE. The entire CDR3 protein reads CAWSVFSNTGELFF.

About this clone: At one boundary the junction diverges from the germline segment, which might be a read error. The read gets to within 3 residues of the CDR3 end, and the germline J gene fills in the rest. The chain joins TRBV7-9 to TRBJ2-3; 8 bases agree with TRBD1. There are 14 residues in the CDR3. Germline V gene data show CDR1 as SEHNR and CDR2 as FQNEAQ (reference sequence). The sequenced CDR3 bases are TGTTCCAGCAGCCCAGGGGGCAGGGAAGAGACG. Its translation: CSSSPGGREET. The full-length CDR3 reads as CSSSPGGREETQYF.

CDR3 loop: CASSEKTGYEQYF. The sequenced CDR3 bases are TGTGCCAGCAGTGAAAAGACAGGGTACGAG. The chain carries TRBV6-1 and TRBJ2-7, with 7 bases identical to TRBD1. The CDR3 extends 3 residues past the end of the read, so its final part is completed from the germline J gene. Trimming cost V 2 bases and J 4 bases; bases outside gene matches: 2. This CDR3 comprises 13 residues. Germline CDR1 MNHNS, CDR2 SASEGT.

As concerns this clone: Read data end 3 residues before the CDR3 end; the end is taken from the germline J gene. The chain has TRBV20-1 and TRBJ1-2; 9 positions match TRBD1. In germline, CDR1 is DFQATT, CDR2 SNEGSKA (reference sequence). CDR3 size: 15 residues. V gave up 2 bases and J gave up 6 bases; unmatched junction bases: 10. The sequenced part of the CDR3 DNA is TGCAGTGCTAGAACCAAACGGGACAGGGAGAATGGC. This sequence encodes CSARTKRDRENG. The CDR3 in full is CSARTKRDRENGYTF.